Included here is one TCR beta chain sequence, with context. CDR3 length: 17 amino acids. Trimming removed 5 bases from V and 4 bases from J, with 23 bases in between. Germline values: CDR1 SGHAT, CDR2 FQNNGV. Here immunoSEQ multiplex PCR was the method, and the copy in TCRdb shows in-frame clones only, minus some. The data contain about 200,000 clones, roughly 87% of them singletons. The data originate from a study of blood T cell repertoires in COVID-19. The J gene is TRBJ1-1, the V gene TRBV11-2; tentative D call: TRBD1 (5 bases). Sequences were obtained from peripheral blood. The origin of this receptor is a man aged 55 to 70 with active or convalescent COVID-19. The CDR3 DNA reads TGTGCCAGCAGCCCAGGACTGGGCCGGGGGGGGAGCACTGAAGCTTTCTTT. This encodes CASSPGLGRGGSTEAFF.